A selection of T cell receptor beta chains follows, all from one sample in a study of blood T cell repertoires in COVID-19. TCRdb keeps only in-frame clones here, not all; method: immunoSEQ multiplex PCR. The sample carries 250,000 to 350,000 clones, 85% to 90% recorded once. The sample comprised peripheral blood. These receptors were taken from a man aged 25-45 years with acute or convalescent COVID-19. The CDR3 runs from the conserved cysteine through the conserved F or W. D genes are given only for firm matches. Rows give clone size only sometimes, using once, few, many, or a class for an expanded clone.

V: TRBV7-3; J: TRBJ1-2; size: -; D: -; DNA: TGTGCCAGCAGCTTAACGGGGCTGGACTACACCTTC; CDR3: CASSLTGLDYTF
V: TRBV14; J: TRBJ1-2; size: -; D: -; DNA: TGTGCCAGCAGCCAATTAAACTATGGCTACACCTTC; CDR3: CASSQLNYGYTF
V: TRBV28; J: TRBJ1-5; size: -; D: TRBD1; DNA: TGTGCCAGCAGTTTACAGGGGGATCAGCCCCAGCATTTT; CDR3: CASSLQGDQPQHF
V: TRBV19; J: TRBJ2-7; size: -; D: TRBD1; DNA: TGTGCCAGTAGTATATCAGGGACAGGGCGGTACGAGCAGTACTTC; CDR3: CASSISGTGRYEQYF
V: TRBV7-9; J: TRBJ2-1; size: -; D: -; DNA: TGTGCCAGCAGCCCCGGGGGAGCAGGTCTTCATGAGCAGTTCTTC; CDR3: CASSPGGAGLHEQFF
V: TRBV28; J: TRBJ2-2; size: -; D: TRBD2; DNA: TGTGCCAGCAGTTTTCCCCTAGCGGGAAGAAACACCGGGGAGCTGTTTTTT; CDR3: CASSFPLAGRNTGELFF
V: TRBV19; J: TRBJ2-1; size: -; D: -; DNA: TGTGCCAGTAGCCCCGGGGACATTGGTCGGTCCTTCGAGCAGTTCTTC; CDR3: CASSPGDIGRSFEQFF
V: TRBV4-1; J: TRBJ2-5; size: -; D: TRBD2; DNA: TGCGCCAGCAGCCAGGTACTAGCGGGGGATCAAGAGACCCAGTACTTC; CDR3: CASSQVLAGDQETQYF
V: TRBV4-1; J: TRBJ1-1; size: -; D: -; DNA: TGCGCCAGCAGCCAGCCAGCGGGGGCTAGGGCTGAAGCTTTCTTT; CDR3: CASSQPAGARAEAFF
V: TRBV28; J: TRBJ1-2; size: -; D: -; DNA: TGTGCCAGCAGTACTAGGTCTCCCGGTGGCTACACCTTC; CDR3: CASSTRSPGGYTF
V: TRBV4-2; J: TRBJ2-6; size: -; D: TRBD2; DNA: TGTGCCAGCAGCCAAGACCTAGCGGGAGGGCCACCTGGGGCCAACGTCCTGACTTTC; CDR3: CASSQDLAGGPPGANVLTF
V: TRBV6-4; J: TRBJ2-5; size: -; D: -; DNA: TGTGCCAGCGAAGAGGTTCTAGGCGACTTC; CDR3: CASEEVLGDF
V: TRBV4-2; J: TRBJ2-4; size: once; D: -; DNA: TGTGCCAGCAGCCGAGCTATCGAGTCCCGAGGGAAAAACATTCAGTACTTC; CDR3: CASSRAIESRGKNIQYF
V: TRBV4-2; J: TRBJ1-1; size: few; D: -; DNA: TGTGCCAGCAGCCGCAGGATGAACACTGAAGCTTTCTTT; CDR3: CASSRRMNTEAFF
V: TRBV6-2/TRBV6-3; J: TRBJ1-5; size: -; D: TRBD1; DNA: TGTGCCAGCAGTTACTCCGACAGGGTTCAGCCCCAGCATTTT; CDR3: CASSYSDRVQPQHF
V: TRBV7-3; J: TRBJ2-3; size: -; D: TRBD2; DNA: TGTGCCAGCAGTTCAAAGAGGGGGCTAGCGGGAGCCCCCACAGATACGCAGTATTTT; CDR3: CASSSKRGLAGAPTDTQYF
V: TRBV28; J: TRBJ1-3; size: -; D: TRBD1; DNA: TGTGCCAGCAGTTACTCGGGGGACAGGGGGTTAAGACTCATCATCTCTGGAAACACCATATATTTT; CDR3: CASSYSGDRGLRLIISGNTIYF
V: TRBV30; J: TRBJ1-2; size: -; D: TRBD1; DNA: TGTGCCTGGAGTCAGGGGGCGGGTGGCTACACCTTC; CDR3: CAWSQGAGGYTF
V: TRBV24-1; J: TRBJ1-1; size: once; D: -; DNA: TGTGCCACCAGTGGTCCAGGATTAGGGAACACTGAAGCTTTCTTT; CDR3: CATSGPGLGNTEAFF
V: TRBV20-1; J: TRBJ2-5; size: -; D: TRBD2; DNA: TGCAGTGCTAGAGATGCGGGGGCCCAGTACTTC; CDR3: CSARDAGAQYF
V: TRBV7-6; J: TRBJ1-1; size: few; D: -; DNA: TGTGCCAGCAGCCGTGACAGGCCGGGTACTGAAGCTTTCTTT; CDR3: CASSRDRPGTEAFF